This is a list of T cell receptor beta chains from one sample in a study of shared clonotypes between healthy human individuals. The assay was immunoSEQ multiplex PCR, and TCRdb's table has in-frame clones only and misses some. The data show fewer than 2.5 million clones, 93% seen once. The sample was naive CD4+ T cells from PBMCs. The receptors derive from a man younger than 35 in good health. Some clones in this sample may be carry-over from other donors' samples. Each CDR3 is given with its conserved first and last residue. The D gene is left open where the match is weak. Rows give clone size only sometimes, using once, few, many, or a class for an expanded clone.

abundance	v_gene	j_gene	d_gene	CDR3nt	CDR3aa
.	TRBV6-1	TRBJ2-7	TRBD2	TGTGCCAGCAGGACTAGCGGGAGTTACGAGCAGTACTTC	CASRTSGSYEQYF
.	TRBV5-1	TRBJ1-2	TRBD1	TGCGCCAGCAGACCAGGACAGGGTGGCTATGGCTACACCTTC	CASRPGQGGYGYTF
.	TRBV7-9	TRBJ2-1	.	TGTGCCAGCAGCCCTAATGTTTGGCAGGGGATGTTTGAGCAGTTCTTC	CASSPNVWQGMFEQFF
.	TRBV28	TRBJ2-5	.	TGTGCCAGCAGTTCGGGACACCTAAAAGAGACCCAGTACTTC	CASSSGHLKETQYF
.	TRBV6-1	TRBJ1-5	TRBD1	TGTGCCAGCAGTGAAGGACAGGGTATCCGTCAGCCCCAGCATTTT	CASSEGQGIRQPQHF
.	TRBV10-3	TRBJ1-2	.	TGTGCCATCAGTGAGGGAACTCACTATGGCTACACCTTC	CAISEGTHYGYTF
.	TRBV19	TRBJ1-2	.	TGTGCCAGTAGTCTGACAGGTGGATATGGCTACACCTTC	CASSLTGGYGYTF
.	TRBV28	TRBJ2-7	.	TGTGCCAGCCGGCGGGGCCCACTAGGGGAGCAGTACTTC	CASRRGPLGEQYF
.	TRBV2	TRBJ2-7	.	TGTGCCAGTTGCCGGGACGTTGGGCACGAGCAGTACTTC	CASCRDVGHEQYF
.	TRBV6-1	TRBJ2-7	TRBD1	TGTGCCAGCAGGTCGGGACAGGACTCCTACGAGCAGTACTTC	CASRSGQDSYEQYF
.	TRBV7-9	TRBJ2-3	.	TGTGCCAGCCGTCTCGGGGGATGGACAGATACGCAGTATTTT	CASRLGGWTDTQYF
.	TRBV6-5	TRBJ2-2	TRBD1	TGTGCCAGCAGGGGGACAGGGGGTACCGGGGAGCTGTTTTTT	CASRGTGGTGELFF
once	TRBV7-9	TRBJ2-7	.	TGTGCCAGCAGCTTTACACGGGGGTACGAGCAGTACTTC	CASSFTRGYEQYF
.	TRBV28	TRBJ2-5	TRBD2	TGTGCCAGCAGTCCCTCGGGGACAGACCAACCCCTCCGCGGGGGGGAAGAGACCCAGTACTTC	CASSPSGTDQPLRGGEETQYF